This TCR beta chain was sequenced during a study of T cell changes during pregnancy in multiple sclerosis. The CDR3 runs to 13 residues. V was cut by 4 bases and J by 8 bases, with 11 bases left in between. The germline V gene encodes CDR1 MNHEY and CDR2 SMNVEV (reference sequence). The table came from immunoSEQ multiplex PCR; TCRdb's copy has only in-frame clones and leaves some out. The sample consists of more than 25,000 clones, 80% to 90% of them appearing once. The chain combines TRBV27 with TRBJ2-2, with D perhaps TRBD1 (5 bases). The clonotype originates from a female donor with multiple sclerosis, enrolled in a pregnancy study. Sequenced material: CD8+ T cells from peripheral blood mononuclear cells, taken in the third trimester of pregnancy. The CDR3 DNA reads TGTGCCAGCAGTTCCTTAGGGGCTGGGGAGCTGTTTTTT. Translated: CASSSLGAGELFF.